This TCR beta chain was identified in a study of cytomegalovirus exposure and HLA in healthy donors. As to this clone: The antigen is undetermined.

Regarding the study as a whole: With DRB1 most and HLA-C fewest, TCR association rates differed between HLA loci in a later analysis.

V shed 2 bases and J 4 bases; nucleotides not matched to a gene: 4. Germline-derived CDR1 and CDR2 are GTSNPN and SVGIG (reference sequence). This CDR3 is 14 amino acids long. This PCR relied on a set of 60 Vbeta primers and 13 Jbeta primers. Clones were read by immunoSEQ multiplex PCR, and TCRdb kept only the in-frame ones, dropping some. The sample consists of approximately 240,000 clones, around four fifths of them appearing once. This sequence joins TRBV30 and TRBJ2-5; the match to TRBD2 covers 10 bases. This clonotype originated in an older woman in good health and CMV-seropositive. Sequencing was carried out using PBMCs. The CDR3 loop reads CAWSSLAGRETQYF. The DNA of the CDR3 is TGTGCCTGGAGTTCACTAGCGGGAAGAGAGACCCAGTACTTC.